Included here is one TCR beta chain sequence, with context. This specimen belongs to a study of blood T cell repertoires in COVID-19. The overall study: Donors in the United States, Italy and Spain gave samples during acute or convalescent COVID-19. T cells, B-cell-depleted T cells, or PBMCs provided the cDNA or gDNA that served as material.

The V and J ends lost 1 base and 6 bases, in that order; junction bases with no gene match: 4. This CDR3 contains 15 residues. Germline V gene sequence: CDR1 SGHNT, CDR2 YYREEE (reference sequence). Authors' data handling: Amplifying reference gene primers gave estimates of nucleated cell counts. This table comes from immunoSEQ multiplex PCR, and its TCRdb copy is limited to in-frame clones, with some not included. That table gives V, J and clone size, and the DNA gave D and trimming. The repertoire holds approximately 83,000 clones, with 85% as singletons. This chain connects TRBV5-4 to TRBJ2-3; TRBD2 matches at 11 bases. This receptor was identified in a man in his forties or fifties with acute or convalescent COVID-19. Sequencing used peripheral blood. CDR3 sequence (DNA): TGTGCCAGCAGCTTGACTAGCGGGGGATCGGATACGCAGTATTTT. Translation gives CASSLTSGGSDTQYF.